The 13 T cell receptor beta chains below all came from one sample that was sequenced in a study of T cell responses to AZD1222 COVID-19 vaccine. The method was immunoSEQ multiplex PCR; TCRdb's version includes in-frame clones alone and lacks a portion of them. The sample lists some 97,000 clones; around nine tenths were seen once. Sequences were derived from peripheral blood, sampled on day 0 of AZD1222 vaccination. The origin of the receptors is an adult in good health.

The chain uses TRBV19 and TRBJ1-2; D gene uncertain. The CDR3 sequence is 13 residues long. Germline V gives CDR1 LNHDA, CDR2 SQIVND (reference sequence). Trimming took 7 bases from V and 0 from J, leaving 9 bases between them. CDR3 DNA sequence: TGTGCCAGTAAAGATCCCGCTAACTATGGCTACACCTTC. It yields the protein CASKDPANYGYTF.

As concerns this clone: A junction boundary mismatches the germline segment, possibly from a read error. The chain is built from TRBV7-9 and TRBJ2-7; D tentatively reads TRBD1 or TRBD2 (5 bases each). Germline V gene data show CDR1 as SEHNR and CDR2 as FQNEAQ (reference sequence). This CDR3 has 16 residues. The CDR3 nucleotides are TGTGCCAGCACCTTAGGGGCGGGCAGGCTGGACGACGAGCAGTACTTC. Its protein is CASTLGAGRLDDEQYF.

The gene calls are TRBV7-9 and TRBJ1-6; D is unresolved. CDR3 length: 13 amino acids. V gave up 3 bases and J gave up 7 bases, with 7 bases separating them. CDR1 is SEHNR and CDR2 is FQNEAQ in the germline V gene (reference sequence). Here the CDR3 DNA reads TGTGCCAGCAGCTTCCATGGGAATTCACCCCTCCACTTT. It is translated as CASSFHGNSPLHF. Full variable domain (missing parts from reference TRBV7-9 and TRBJ1-6): DTGVSQNPRHKITKRGQNVTFRCDPISEHNRLYWYRQTLGQGPEFLTYFQNEAQLEKSRLLSDRFSAERPKGSFSTLEIQRTEQGDSAMYLCASSFHGNSPLHFGNGTRLTVT.

This chain links TRBV28 with TRBJ2-7, with D tentatively TRBD1 (6 bases). CDR3 length: 15 amino acids. Trimming shortened V by 10 bases and J by 1 base, and 20 bases separated the two germline ends. Germline assignment: CDR1 MDHEN and CDR2 SYDVKM. The CDR3 loop is CATTPGTSVSYEQYF. DNA for the CDR3: TGTGCCACCACCCCCGGGACAAGTGTGTCCTACGAGCAGTACTTC.

V usage is TRBV3-1 (or the pseudogene TRBV3-2) and J usage is TRBJ1-2; D not resolved. The V gene's germline CDR1 is LGHDT and CDR2 YNNKEL (reference sequence). This CDR3 is 13 amino acids long. Trimming removed 3 bases from V and 6 bases from J, with 11 bases in between. This chain's CDR3 is CASSQVRTDGYTF. CDR3 coding DNA: TGTGCCAGCAGCCAGGTGAGAACAGATGGCTACACCTTC.

The chain has TRBV2 and TRBJ2-3; D could derive from TRBD1 or TRBD2 (6 bases each). Germline CDR1 SNHLY, CDR2 FYNNEI. The CDR3 contains 14 residues. The V end was cut by 8 bases, the J end by 0 bases, with 12 bases between. The CDR3 DNA sequence: TGTGCCAGCGAGGGGGGCGTCAGCACAGATACGCAGTATTTT. This codes for CASEGGVSTDTQYF.

J is TRBJ1-1 and V is TRBV2; D unresolved. V was shortened by 1 base and J by 3 bases, with 12 bases between the two germline ends. The CDR3 totals 15 residues. The germline V gene encodes CDR1 SNHLY and CDR2 FYNNEI. The CDR3 DNA follows: TGTGCCAGCAGTGAAGAGGCCACGGGGTACACTGAAGCTTTCTTT. Amino acids: CASSEEATGYTEAFF.

This chain uses TRBV7-3 with TRBJ2-1; D gene uncertain. The CDR3 totals 15 residues. Germline V gene lookup returns CDR1 SGHTA and CDR2 FQGTGA. The V end was cut by 3 bases, the J end by 2 bases, with 11 bases between. CDR3 DNA: TGTGCCAGCAGCTTTAGCAACGAACCCTACAATGAGCAGTTCTTC. Its translation: CASSFSNEPYNEQFF.

This clone was recorded once. This chain uses TRBV5-4 with TRBJ1-1; D is uncertain. Trimming shortened V by 5 bases and J by 1 base, and 9 bases separated the two germline ends. The CDR3 spans 13 residues. Germline V CDR1 and CDR2: SGHNT, YYREEE (reference sequence). This CDR3 reads CASSYDQNTEAFF. The DNA for the CDR3 is TGTGCCAGCAGTTACGATCAGAACACTGAAGCTTTCTTT. Filled out from reference TRBV5-4 and TRBJ1-1, the complete variable domain reads ETGVTQSPTHLIKTRGQQVTLRCSSQSGHNTVSWYQQALGQGPQFIFQYYREEENGRGNFPPRFSGLQFPNYSSELNVNALELDDSALYLCASSYDQNTEAFFGQGTRLTVV.

This chain uses TRBV7-3 with TRBJ1-3; TRBD1 might be the D (6 bases). The ends were cut back, 7 bases at V and 4 bases at J, with 8 bases in the middle. CDR1 and CDR2 from the germline V gene are SGHTA and FQGTGA. The CDR3 sequence is 12 residues long. The CDR3 loop is CASKGGGNTIYF. The CDR3 bases are TGTGCCAGCAAGGGGGGAGGAAACACCATATATTTT.

This clone was counted a single time. This chain connects TRBV5-4 to TRBJ2-1, with D tentatively TRBD1 or TRBD2 (5 bases each). Trimming stripped 4 bases from V and 6 bases from J, with 11 bases between. Germline CDR1 SGHNT, CDR2 YYREEE (reference sequence). The CDR3 runs 13 residues. CDR3 amino acids: CASSPRDANEQFF. CDR3 in DNA: TGTGCCAGCAGCCCCCGGGACGCCAATGAGCAGTTCTTC.

This chain uses TRBV3-1 (or the pseudogene TRBV3-2) with TRBJ2-2, with 12 positions matching TRBD2. The CDR3 contains 19 residues. The V gene's germline CDR1 is LGHDT and CDR2 YNNKEL (reference sequence). V shed 4 bases, J shed 7 bases, and the junction held 16 bases outside the gene matches. The CDR3 DNA sequence: TGTGCCAGCAGCCCTGCGGCTACCCTAGCGGGGGGGCGGCACGGGGAGCTGTTTTTT. Its translation: CASSPAATLAGGRHGELFF.

The chain recombines TRBV7-9 with TRBJ1-2; no firm D call. Per the germline V gene, CDR1 is SEHNR and CDR2 is FQNEAQ (reference sequence). Between the trimmed V and J ends, which lost 9 bases and 0 bases, there was a span of 8 bases. This CDR3 is 12 amino acids long. The CDR3 sequence: CASSRPNYGYTF. CDR3 bases: TGTGCCAGTTCACGGCCTAACTATGGCTACACCTTC. Complete variable domain (other parts from reference TRBV7-9 and TRBJ1-2): DTGVSQNPRHKITKRGQNVTFRCDPISEHNRLYWYRQTLGQGPEFLTYFQNEAQLEKSRLLSDRFSAERPKGSFSTLEIQRTEQGDSAMYLCASSRPNYGYTFGSGTRLTVV.